This T cell receptor (beta chain) comes out of a study of OX40 agonist ivuxolimab in advanced cancers. Turning to the study itself: The study treated patients with ivuxolimab, an agonistic anti-OX40 (CD134) antibody.

In the case of this clone: No antigen is known for it.

The assay was immunoSEQ multiplex PCR, and TCRdb's table has in-frame clones only and misses some. The table records some 58,000 clones, 70% to 90% of them present only once. The ends were cut back, 0 bases at V and 3 bases at J, with 22 bases in the middle. This CDR3 has 19 amino acids. The germline V gene has CDR1 ENHRY and CDR2 SYGVKD. Study-level points and caveats: Expanded clones were, on average, more numerous among CD8+ T cells than CD4+. Nonresponders included some who also had low normalized T-cell clonal expansion. At 0.1 to 3.0 mg/kg, clonal expansion of CD4+ and CD8+ blood T cells had occurred by week 6.

This rearrangement joins TRBV10-3 to TRBJ2-3; a weak D match, TRBD2 (6 bases). This material consisted of CD4+ or CD8+ T cells sorted from blood, taken in a trial of the OX40 agonist ivuxolimab. The receptor comes from an adult with an advanced solid tumor such as melanoma, head and neck, liver or kidney cancer. The CDR3 bases are TGTGCCATCAGTGAGTCGGGGCCAGGAGGGGCATACCCAACAGATACGCAGTATTTT. Encoded protein: CAISESGPGGAYPTDTQYF.